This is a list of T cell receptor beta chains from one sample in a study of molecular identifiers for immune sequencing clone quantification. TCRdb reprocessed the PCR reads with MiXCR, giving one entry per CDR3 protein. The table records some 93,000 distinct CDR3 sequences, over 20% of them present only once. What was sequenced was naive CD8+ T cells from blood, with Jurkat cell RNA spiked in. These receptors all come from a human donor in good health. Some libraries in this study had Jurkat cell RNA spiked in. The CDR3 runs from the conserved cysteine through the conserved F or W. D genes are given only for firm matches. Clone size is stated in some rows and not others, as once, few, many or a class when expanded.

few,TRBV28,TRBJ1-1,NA,CASSRPQGVQAPGDTEAFF,TGTGCCAGCAGCAGACCGCAGGGTGTGCAGGCTCCGGGGGACACTGAAGCTTTCTTT
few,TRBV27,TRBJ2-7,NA,CASSLQGSYEQYF,TGTGCCAGCAGTTTACAGGGCTCCTACGAGCAGTACTTC
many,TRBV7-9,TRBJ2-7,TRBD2,CASSLIAGGTPYEQYF,TGTGCCAGCAGCCTGATAGCGGGAGGTACCCCGTACGAGCAGTACTTC
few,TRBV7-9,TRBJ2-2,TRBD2,CASSTTSGERTGELFF,TGTGCCAGCAGTACCACTAGCGGGGAACGGACCGGGGAGCTGTTTTTT
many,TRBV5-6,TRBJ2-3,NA,CASSLVGRSSTDTQYF,TGTGCCAGCAGCCTCGTCGGCCGGAGTAGCACAGATACGCAGTATTTT
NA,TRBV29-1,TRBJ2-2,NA,CSVYPDTGELFF,TGCAGCGTCTACCCGGACACCGGGGAGCTGTTTTTT
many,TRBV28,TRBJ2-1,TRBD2,CASSLWAGVKNEQFF,TGTGCCAGCAGTTTGTGGGCGGGAGTGAAAAATGAGCAGTTCTTC
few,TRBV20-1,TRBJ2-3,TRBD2,CSARTFWVSGRAFDTDTQYF,TGCAGTGCTAGGACTTTCTGGGTTAGCGGGAGGGCTTTCGATACAGATACGCAGTATTTT
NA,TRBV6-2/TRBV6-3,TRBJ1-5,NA,CASRGGMPFNQPQHF,TGTGCCAGCAGAGGGGGTATGCCGTTTAATCAGCCCCAGCATTTT
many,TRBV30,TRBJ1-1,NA,CAWSVQKNTEAFF,TGTGCCTGGAGTGTGCAGAAAAACACTGAAGCTTTCTTT